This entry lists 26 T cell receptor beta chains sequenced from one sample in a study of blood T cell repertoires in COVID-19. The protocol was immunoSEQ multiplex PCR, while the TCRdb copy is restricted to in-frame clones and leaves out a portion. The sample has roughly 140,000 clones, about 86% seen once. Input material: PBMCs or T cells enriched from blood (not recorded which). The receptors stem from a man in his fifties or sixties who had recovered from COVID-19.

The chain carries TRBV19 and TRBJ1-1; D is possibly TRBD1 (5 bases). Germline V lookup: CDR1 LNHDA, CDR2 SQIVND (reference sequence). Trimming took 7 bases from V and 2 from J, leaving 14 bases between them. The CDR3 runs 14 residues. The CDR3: CASTPPRVNTEAFF. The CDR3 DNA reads TGTGCCAGTACCCCCCCCAGGGTAAACACTGAAGCTTTCTTT.

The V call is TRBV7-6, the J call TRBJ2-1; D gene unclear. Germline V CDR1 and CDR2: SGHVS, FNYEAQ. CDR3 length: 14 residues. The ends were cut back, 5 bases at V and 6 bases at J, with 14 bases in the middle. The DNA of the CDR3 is TGTGCCAGCAGCCACCACGACTCGAGCAATGAGCAGTTCTTC. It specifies CASSHHDSSNEQFF.

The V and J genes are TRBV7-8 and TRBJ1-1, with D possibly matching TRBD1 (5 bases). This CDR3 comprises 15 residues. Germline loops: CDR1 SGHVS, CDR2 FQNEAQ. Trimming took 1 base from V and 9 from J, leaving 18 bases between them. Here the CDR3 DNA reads TGTGCCAGCAGCTTAGATTCTCAGGGAATGGGTAAAGCTTTCTTT. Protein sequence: CASSLDSQGMGKAFF. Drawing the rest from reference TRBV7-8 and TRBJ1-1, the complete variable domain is GAGVSQSPRYKVAKRGQDVALRCDPISGHVSLFWYQQALGQGPEFLTYFQNEAQLDKSGLPSDRFFAERPEGSVSTLKIQRTQQEDSAVYLCASSLDSQGMGKAFFGQGTRLTVV.

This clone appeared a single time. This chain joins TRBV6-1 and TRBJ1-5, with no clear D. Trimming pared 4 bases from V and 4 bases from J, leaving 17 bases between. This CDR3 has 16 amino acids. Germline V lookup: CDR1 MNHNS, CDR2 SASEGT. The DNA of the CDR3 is TGTGCCAGCAGTGGGCGGACCGGGAGTTTGAATCAGCCCCAGCATTTT. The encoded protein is CASSGRTGSLNQPQHF.

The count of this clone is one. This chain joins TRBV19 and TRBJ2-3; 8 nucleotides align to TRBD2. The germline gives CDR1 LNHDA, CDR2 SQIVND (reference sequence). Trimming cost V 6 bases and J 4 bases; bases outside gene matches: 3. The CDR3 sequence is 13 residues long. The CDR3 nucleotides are TGTGCCAGTAGGCGGGGGGCGGCAGATACGCAGTATTTT. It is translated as CASRRGAADTQYF.

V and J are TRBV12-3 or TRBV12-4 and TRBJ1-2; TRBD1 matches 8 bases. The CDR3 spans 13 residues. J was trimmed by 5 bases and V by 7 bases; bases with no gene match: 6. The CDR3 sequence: CASIQGQGYGYTF. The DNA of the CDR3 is TGTGCCAGCATTCAAGGACAGGGATATGGCTACACCTTC.

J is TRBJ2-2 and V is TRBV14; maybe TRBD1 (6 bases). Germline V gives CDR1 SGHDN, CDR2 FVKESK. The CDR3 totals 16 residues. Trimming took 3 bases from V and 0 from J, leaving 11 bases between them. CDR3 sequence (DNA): TGTGCCAGCAGCCAGGATCGGACAGCGAACACCGGGGAGCTGTTTTTT. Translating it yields CASSQDRTANTGELFF.

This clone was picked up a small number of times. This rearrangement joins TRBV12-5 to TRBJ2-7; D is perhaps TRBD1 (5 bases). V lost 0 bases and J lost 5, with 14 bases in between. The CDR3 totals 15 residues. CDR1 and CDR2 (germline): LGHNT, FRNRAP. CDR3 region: CASGLVAGYVHEQYF. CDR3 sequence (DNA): TGTGCTAGTGGTTTGGTGGCAGGGTACGTCCACGAGCAGTACTTC.

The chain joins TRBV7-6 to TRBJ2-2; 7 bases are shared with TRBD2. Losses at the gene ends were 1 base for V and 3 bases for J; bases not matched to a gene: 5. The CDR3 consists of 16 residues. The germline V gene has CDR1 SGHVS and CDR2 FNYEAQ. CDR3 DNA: TGTGCCAGCAGCTTAGGAGCGGGGACCTACACCGGGGAGCTGTTTTTT. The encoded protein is CASSLGAGTYTGELFF.

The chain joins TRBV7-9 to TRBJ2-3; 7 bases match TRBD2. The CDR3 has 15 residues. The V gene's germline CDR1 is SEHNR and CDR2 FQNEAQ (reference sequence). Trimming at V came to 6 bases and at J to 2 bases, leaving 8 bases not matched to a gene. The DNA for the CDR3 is TGTGCCAGCAGACAACCAGCGGGGATCACAGATACGCAGTATTTT. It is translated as CASRQPAGITDTQYF.

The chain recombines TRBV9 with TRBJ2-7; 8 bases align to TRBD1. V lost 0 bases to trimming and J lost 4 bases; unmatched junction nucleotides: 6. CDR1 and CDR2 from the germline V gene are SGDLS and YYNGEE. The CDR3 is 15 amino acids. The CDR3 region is CASSVGQGAVYEQYF. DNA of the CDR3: TGTGCCAGCAGCGTAGGGCAGGGGGCGGTTTACGAGCAGTACTTC. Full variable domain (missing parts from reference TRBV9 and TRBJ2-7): DSGVTQTPKHLITATGQRVTLRCSPRSGDLSVYWYQQSLDQGLQFLIQYYNGEERAKGNILERFSAQQFPDLHSELNLSSLELGDSALYFCASSVGQGAVYEQYFGPGTRLTVT.

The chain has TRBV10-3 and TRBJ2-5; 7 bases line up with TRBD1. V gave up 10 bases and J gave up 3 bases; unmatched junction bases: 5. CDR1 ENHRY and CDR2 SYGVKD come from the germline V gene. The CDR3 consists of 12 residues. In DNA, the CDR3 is TGTGCCACCCGGGACAGAAAAGAGACCCAGTACTTC. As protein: CATRDRKETQYF.

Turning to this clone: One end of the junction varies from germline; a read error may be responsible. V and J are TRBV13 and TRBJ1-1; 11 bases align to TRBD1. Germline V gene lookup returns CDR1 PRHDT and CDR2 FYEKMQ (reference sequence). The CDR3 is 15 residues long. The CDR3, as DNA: TGTGCCAGCAGCCTAGGACAGGGGGCGGGGACTGAAGCTTTCTTT. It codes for CASSLGQGAGTEAFF.

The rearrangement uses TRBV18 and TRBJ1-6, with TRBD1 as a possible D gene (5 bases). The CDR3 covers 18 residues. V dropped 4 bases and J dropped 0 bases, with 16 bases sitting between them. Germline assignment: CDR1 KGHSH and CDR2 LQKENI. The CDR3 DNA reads TGTGCCAGCTCACTTAAAAGGGAGGGGAGCTCCTATAATTCACCCCTCCACTTT. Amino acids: CASSLKREGSSYNSPLHF.

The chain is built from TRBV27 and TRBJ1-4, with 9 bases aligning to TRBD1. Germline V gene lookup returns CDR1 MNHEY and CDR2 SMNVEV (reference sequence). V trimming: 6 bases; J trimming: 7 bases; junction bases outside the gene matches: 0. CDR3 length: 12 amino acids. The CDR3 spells CASRDRGEKLFF. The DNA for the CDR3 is TGTGCCAGCAGGGACAGGGGTGAAAAACTGTTTTTT.

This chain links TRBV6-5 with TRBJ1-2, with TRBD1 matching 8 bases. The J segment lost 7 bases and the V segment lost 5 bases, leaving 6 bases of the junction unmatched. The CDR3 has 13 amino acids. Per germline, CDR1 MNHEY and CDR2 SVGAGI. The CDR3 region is CASSPRTGPGYTF. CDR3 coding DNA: TGTGCCAGCAGTCCCCGGACAGGGCCTGGCTACACCTTC.

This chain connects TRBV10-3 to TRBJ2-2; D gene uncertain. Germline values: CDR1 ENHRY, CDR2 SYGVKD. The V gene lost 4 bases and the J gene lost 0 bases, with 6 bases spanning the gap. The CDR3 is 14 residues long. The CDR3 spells CAISGVTNTGELFF. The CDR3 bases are TGTGCCATCAGTGGAGTGACGAACACCGGGGAGCTGTTTTTT.

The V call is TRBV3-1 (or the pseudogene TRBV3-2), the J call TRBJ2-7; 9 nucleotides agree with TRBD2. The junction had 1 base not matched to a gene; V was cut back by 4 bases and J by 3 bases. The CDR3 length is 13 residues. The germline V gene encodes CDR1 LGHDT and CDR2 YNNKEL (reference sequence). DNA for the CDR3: TGTGCCAGCAGCCGGACTAGCGACTACGAGCAGTACTTC. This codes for CASSRTSDYEQYF.

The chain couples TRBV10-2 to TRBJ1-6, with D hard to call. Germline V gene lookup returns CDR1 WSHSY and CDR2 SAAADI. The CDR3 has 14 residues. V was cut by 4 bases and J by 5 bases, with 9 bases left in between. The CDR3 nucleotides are TGCGCCAGCAGTGTATGGCAGAATAATTCACCCCTCCACTTT. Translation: CASSVWQNNSPLHF.

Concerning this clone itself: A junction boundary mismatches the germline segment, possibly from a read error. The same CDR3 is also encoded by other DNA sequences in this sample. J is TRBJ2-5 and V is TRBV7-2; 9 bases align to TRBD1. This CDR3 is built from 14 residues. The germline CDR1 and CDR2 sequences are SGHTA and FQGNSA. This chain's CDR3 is CASSLGTGKETQYF. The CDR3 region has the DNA TGTGCCAGCAGTTTAGGGACAGGGAAGGAGACCCAGTACTTC. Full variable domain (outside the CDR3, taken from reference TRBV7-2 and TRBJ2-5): GAGVSQSPSNKVTEKGKDVELRCDPISGHTALYWYRQSLGQGLEFLIYFQGNSAPDKSGLPSDRFSAERTGGSVSTLTIQRTQQEDSAVYLCASSLGTGKETQYFGPGTRLLVL.

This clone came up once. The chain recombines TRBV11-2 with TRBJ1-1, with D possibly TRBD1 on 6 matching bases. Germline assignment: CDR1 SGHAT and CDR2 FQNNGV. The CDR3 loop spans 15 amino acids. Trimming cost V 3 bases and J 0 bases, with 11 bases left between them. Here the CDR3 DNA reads TGTGCCAGCAGCTTGGAGGCAGGGGTGAACACTGAAGCTTTCTTT. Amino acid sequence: CASSLEAGVNTEAFF.

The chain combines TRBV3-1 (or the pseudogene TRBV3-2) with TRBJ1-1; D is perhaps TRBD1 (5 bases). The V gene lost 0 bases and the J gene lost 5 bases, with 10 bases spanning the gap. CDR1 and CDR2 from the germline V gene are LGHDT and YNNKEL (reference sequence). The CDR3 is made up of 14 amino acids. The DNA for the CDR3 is TGTGCCAGCAGCCAAGAAACCCCAGGGACTGAAGCTTTCTTT. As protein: CASSQETPGTEAFF.

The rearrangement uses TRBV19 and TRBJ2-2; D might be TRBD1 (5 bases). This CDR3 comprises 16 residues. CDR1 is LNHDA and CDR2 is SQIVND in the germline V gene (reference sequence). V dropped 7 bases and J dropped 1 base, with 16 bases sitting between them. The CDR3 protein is CASTHSWTQNTGELFF. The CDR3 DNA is TGTGCCAGTACTCATTCGTGGACACAGAACACCGGGGAGCTGTTTTTT.

Here the CDR3 DNA reads TGTGCCAGCATCCCGCCCTCACTAGCGGGGGGGCAAGAGACCCAGTACTTC. This codes for CASIPPSLAGGQETQYF. The rearrangement joins TRBV7-2 to TRBJ2-5; 13 bases are a match to TRBD2. V gave up 7 bases and J gave up 2 bases; unmatched junction bases: 10. Germline V CDR1 and CDR2: SGHTA, FQGNSA. This CDR3 has 17 residues. The whole variable domain, filled in from reference TRBV7-2 and TRBJ2-5, reads GAGVSQSPSNKVTEKGKDVELRCDPISGHTALYWYRQSLGQGLEFLIYFQGNSAPDKSGLPSDRFSAERTGGSVSTLTIQRTQQEDSAVYLCASIPPSLAGGQETQYFGPGTRLLVL.

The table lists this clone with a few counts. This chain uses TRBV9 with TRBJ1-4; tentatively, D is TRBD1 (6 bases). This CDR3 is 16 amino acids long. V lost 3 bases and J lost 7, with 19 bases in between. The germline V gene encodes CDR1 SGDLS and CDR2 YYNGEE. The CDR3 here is CASSEAGIRGGEKLFF. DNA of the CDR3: TGTGCCAGCAGCGAAGCAGGCATCCGAGGGGGTGAAAAACTGTTTTTT.

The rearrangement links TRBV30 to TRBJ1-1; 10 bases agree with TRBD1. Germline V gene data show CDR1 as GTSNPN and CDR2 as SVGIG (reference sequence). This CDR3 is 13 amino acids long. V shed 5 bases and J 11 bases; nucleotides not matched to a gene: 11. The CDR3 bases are TGTGCCTGGGGACAGGGGGGTACGAGTCGTGCTTTCTTT. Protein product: CAWGQGGTSRAFF.